One sample yielded the 20 T cell receptor beta chains listed below, sequenced in a study of T cells in Graves' hyperthyroidism and ophthalmopathy (dated 2019 in TCRdb). Library creation used multiplex PCR. The sequencer listed for this sample is Illumina HiSeq 2000. TCR beta CDR3 regions were amplified from RNA transcripts. The first round of RT-PCR for the TCR CDR3 was performed with the HTBI primer set and the Qiagen OneStep RT-PCR kit. TCRdb trimmed the raw reads at Q25, called clones with MiXCR and kept productive beta chains. A single entry per CDR3 protein holds the most common genes and DNA from its merged rows. The sample has about 350,000 distinct CDR3 sequences on record, approximately 15% of them singletons. Together, the top ten hold 20% to 25% of the sample. Material: blood. The source is a woman in her 30s with Graves' hyperthyroidism.

The V call is TRBV27, the J call TRBJ2-1; 12 positions match TRBD2. CDR1 and CDR2 (germline): MNHEY, SMNVEV (reference sequence). This CDR3 contains 17 residues. The ends lost 2 bases at V and 6 bases at J; junction bases unmatched: 8. The CDR3 DNA reads TGTGCCAGCAGTTTAAGGCTAGCGGGAGGGCCCGGCAATGAGCAGTTCTTC. Translation gives CASSLRLAGGPGNEQFF.

The gene calls are TRBV13 and TRBJ1-1, with a tentative D call TRBD1 (6 bases). The CDR3 spans 13 residues. V lost 2 bases and J 7 bases, leaving 11 bases between the germline ends. Germline V gene lookup returns CDR1 PRHDT and CDR2 FYEKMQ (reference sequence). CDR3 coding DNA: TGTGCCAGCAGCTTACCAGGGGAGGTTGAAGCTTTCTTT. It specifies CASSLPGEVEAFF. Supplemented by reference TRBV13 and TRBJ1-1, the full variable domain reads AAGVIQSPRHLIKEKRETATLKCYPIPRHDTVYWYQQGPGQDPQFLISFYEKMQSDKGSIPDRFSAQQFSDYHSELNMSSLELGDSALYFCASSLPGEVEAFFGQGTRLTVV.

This clonotype was counted at least ten times. V is TRBV2 and J is TRBJ1-4, with D hard to call. The V end lost 2 bases, the J end lost 11 bases, and 15 bases lay between the germline ends. This CDR3 has 14 amino acids. Germline V lookup: CDR1 SNHLY, CDR2 FYNNEI. CDR3 amino acids: CASSERGIFGKLFF. CDR3 nucleotide sequence: TGTGCCAGCAGTGAAAGAGGGATCTTTGGTAAACTGTTTTTT. Based on the CDR3 plus reference TRBV2 and TRBJ1-4, the full variable domain is EPEVTQTPSHQVTQMGQEVILRCVPISNHLYFYWYRQILGQKVEFLVSFYNNEISEKSEIFDDQFSVERPDGSNFTLKIRSTKLEDSAMYFCASSERGIFGKLFFGSGTQLSVL.

This clonotype was seen at least ten times. The chain has TRBV15 and TRBJ2-1; D ambiguous. The V gene's germline CDR1 is LNHNV and CDR2 YYDKDF (reference sequence). V lost 5 bases and J 10 bases, leaving 9 bases between the germline ends. This CDR3 is built from 11 residues. The CDR3 coding sequence is TGTGCCACCAGCGGAATTGAGGAGCAGTTCTTC. It encodes CATSGIEEQFF.

In its sample, this clonotype was seen many times. The chain uses TRBV19 and TRBJ2-1; 12 nucleotides align to TRBD1. Germline assignment: CDR1 LNHDA and CDR2 SQIVND (reference sequence). Trimming removed 7 bases from V and 9 bases from J; junction bases left unmatched: 7. There are 14 residues in the CDR3. The CDR3 spells CASKGTGGEGEQFF. CDR3 bases: TGTGCCAGTAAGGGGACAGGGGGCGAGGGTGAGCAGTTCTTC. Full variable domain (missing parts from reference TRBV19 and TRBJ2-1): DGGITQSPKYLFRKEGQNVTLSCEQNLNHDAMYWYRQDPGQGLRLIYYSQIVNDFQKGDIAEGYSVSREKKESFPLTVTSAQKNPTAFYLCASKGTGGEGEQFFGPGTRLTVL.

The table lists this clonotype with a few counts. The CDR3 sequence: CASSLGGRKSFF. The CDR3 bases are TGTGCCAGCAGCTTAGGGGGGCGCAAATCTTTCTTT. The chain has TRBV7-2 and TRBJ1-1; tentatively, D is TRBD1 (6 bases). V was clipped by 1 base and J by 12 bases, with 12 bases between them. The CDR3 length is 12 residues. In germline, CDR1 is SGHTA, CDR2 FQGNSA.

This clonotype has a count of ten or more. CDR3 coding DNA: TGCAGCGTTGAGGGTTTAGCGGGAGGGGACAATGAGCAGTTCTTC. Its translation is CSVEGLAGGDNEQFF. The V call is TRBV29-1, the J call TRBJ2-1, with 11 bases matching TRBD2. The J segment lost 5 bases and the V segment lost 3 bases, leaving 6 bases of the junction unmatched. This CDR3 contains 15 residues. Germline assignment: CDR1 SQVTM and CDR2 ANQGSEA.

The gene calls are TRBV30 and TRBJ1-5; D call uncertain. V dropped 0 bases and J dropped 5 bases, with 11 bases sitting between them. The CDR3 sequence is 14 residues long. Germline V gene data show CDR1 as GTSNPN and CDR2 as SVGIG (reference sequence). The CDR3 loop is CAWSVSGVDQPQHF. The CDR3 coding sequence is TGTGCCTGGAGTGTATCCGGGGTTGATCAGCCCCAGCATTTT.

Many counts were recorded for this clonotype. The chain couples TRBV28 to TRBJ2-4; no firm D call. This CDR3 spans 15 amino acids. V was shortened by 6 bases and J by 0 bases, with 12 bases between the two germline ends. CDR1 and CDR2 (germline): MDHEN, SYDVKM. For the CDR3, the DNA is TGTGCCAGCAGAGACGACCTGCAAGCCAAAAACATTCAGTACTTC. Its translation is CASRDDLQAKNIQYF. Complete variable domain (other parts from reference TRBV28 and TRBJ2-4): DVKVTQSSRYLVKRTGEKVFLECVQDMDHENMFWYRQDPGLGLRLIYFSYDVKMKEKGDIPEGYSVSREKKERFSLILESASTNQTSMYLCASRDDLQAKNIQYFGAGTRLSVL.

This clonotype was seen only a few times. The chain couples TRBV7-9 to TRBJ2-1; no reliable D call. With 7 bases removed from V and 6 bases from J, the gap between germline ends came to 16 bases. This CDR3 has 14 amino acids. The germline CDR1 and CDR2 sequences are SEHNR and FQNEAQ (reference sequence). The CDR3 spells CASNRVAVFNEQFF. The CDR3 coding sequence is TGTGCCAGCAATCGCGTGGCGGTCTTCAATGAGCAGTTCTTC.

The chain couples TRBV20-1 to TRBJ2-2; D call uncertain. CDR1 and CDR2 (germline): DFQATT, SNEGSKA (reference sequence). Deletions cut 0 bases from V and 4 bases from J, with 6 bases between. This CDR3 has 13 residues. CDR3 nucleotide sequence: TGCAGTGCTAGAGACAGGCGCACCGGGGAGCTGTTTTTT. Translating gives CSARDRRTGELFF.

V gene TRBV5-5 combines with J gene TRBJ2-1; no reliable D call. The CDR3 has 11 amino acids. V lost 6 bases, J lost 4 bases, and 5 bases lay in between. CDR1 and CDR2 from the germline V gene are SGHKS and YYEKEE (reference sequence). The CDR3 bases are TGTGCCAGCACGCAGTACAATGAGCAGTTCTTC. Its translation is CASTQYNEQFF.

The table lists this clonotype with many counts. The chain links TRBV7-8 to TRBJ2-3; the D call may be TRBD1 or TRBD2 (5 bases each). Germline values: CDR1 SGHVS, CDR2 FQNEAQ. This CDR3 region has 15 residues. The V end was cut by 1 base, the J end by 7 bases, with 15 bases between. CDR3 sequence: CASSLVLGVPHTQYF. CDR3 nucleotides: TGTGCCAGCAGCTTAGTTTTGGGGGTCCCGCATACGCAGTATTTT.

This clonotype was found many times. The rearrangement uses TRBV29-1 and TRBJ2-1, with D possibly TRBD2 on 5 matching bases. The length of the CDR3 is 12 residues. V was shortened by 7 bases and J by 7 bases, with 14 bases between the two germline ends. The germline CDR1 and CDR2 sequences are SQVTM and ANQGSEA. CDR3 amino acids: CSAQGLGNEQFF. In nucleotides, the CDR3 is TGCAGCGCCCAAGGACTGGGGAATGAGCAGTTCTTC.

This clonotype has ten or more counts. V is TRBV20-1 and J is TRBJ2-5, with D maybe TRBD2 (5 bases). The germline CDR1 and CDR2 sequences are DFQATT and SNEGSKA (reference sequence). This CDR3 contains 13 residues. V was shortened by 6 bases and J by 5 bases, with 16 bases between the two germline ends. The chain's CDR3 is CSAIPGFGETQYF. In DNA, the CDR3 is TGCAGTGCCATCCCGGGGTTCGGGGAGACCCAGTACTTC.

This clonotype was seen a handful of times. This chain links TRBV11-2 with TRBJ1-2; tentatively, D is TRBD1 (6 bases). Trimming cost V 2 bases and J 6 bases, with 13 bases left between them. This CDR3 is 14 amino acids long. Germline values: CDR1 SGHAT, CDR2 FQNNGV. This CDR3 is CASSLWGGQHGYTF. The CDR3 bases are TGTGCCAGCAGCTTATGGGGGGGGCAGCATGGCTACACCTTC.

This clonotype has a count of ten or more. The chain recombines TRBV19 with TRBJ2-1, with 8 bases identical to TRBD2. The CDR3 spans 15 residues. J gave up 4 bases and V 4 bases, and 6 bases lay outside the gene matches. Germline CDR1 and CDR2: LNHDA and SQIVND (reference sequence). Written as DNA, the CDR3 is TGTGCCAGTAGTAAAGCGGGAGAGAATTACAATGAGCAGTTCTTC. Translating gives CASSKAGENYNEQFF.

To note about this clonotype: A clone one base away is much larger, so this may be a read error. Because it lacks the conserved phenylalanine or tryptophan at the end, this CDR3 is likely a read error. The chain recombines TRBV27 with TRBJ2-2; D possibly corresponds to TRBD1 (5 bases). In germline, CDR1 is MNHEY, CDR2 SMNVEV (reference sequence). CDR3 size: 17 residues. V was cut by 4 bases and J by 5 bases, with 20 bases left in between. CDR3 bases: TGTGCCAGCAGTTCGATCCCCCCCCCCAGGGAAACCGGGGAGCTGTTTCTT. This encodes CASSSIPPPRETGELFL.

A few counts support this clonotype. The V call is TRBV4-2, the J call TRBJ2-7; 7 bases agree with TRBD2. Germline V gene sequence: CDR1 LGHNA, CDR2 YNFKEQ. The CDR3 extends over 16 amino acids. With 0 bases clipped from V and 2 bases from J, the junction kept 7 bases outside the gene matches. The CDR3 DNA follows: TGTGCCAGCAGCCAAGAAGCGGAGCGGGACCCCTACGAGCAGTACTTC. It is translated as CASSQEAERDPYEQYF.

At least ten counts were recorded for this clonotype. The chain carries TRBV12-3 or TRBV12-4 and TRBJ2-3; 8 nucleotides agree with TRBD2. CDR3 length: 15 amino acids. With 6 bases clipped from V and 3 bases from J, the junction kept 8 bases outside the gene matches. The CDR3 DNA reads TGTGCCAGCAGCGTCAGCGGGAGTCTAACAGATACGCAGTATTTT. Residues: CASSVSGSLTDTQYF.